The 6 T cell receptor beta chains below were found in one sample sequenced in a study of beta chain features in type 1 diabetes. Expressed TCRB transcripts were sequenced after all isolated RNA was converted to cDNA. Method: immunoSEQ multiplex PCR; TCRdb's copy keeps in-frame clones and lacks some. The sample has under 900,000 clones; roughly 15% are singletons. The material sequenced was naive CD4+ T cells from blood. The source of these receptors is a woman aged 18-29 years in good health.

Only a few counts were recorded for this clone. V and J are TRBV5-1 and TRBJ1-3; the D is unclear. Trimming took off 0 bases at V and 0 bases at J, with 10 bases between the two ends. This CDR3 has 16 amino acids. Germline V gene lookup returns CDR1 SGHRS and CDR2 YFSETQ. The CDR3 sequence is CASSLAYAGSGNTIYF. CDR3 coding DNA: TGCGCCAGCAGCTTGGCCTACGCAGGCTCTGGAAACACCATATATTTT.

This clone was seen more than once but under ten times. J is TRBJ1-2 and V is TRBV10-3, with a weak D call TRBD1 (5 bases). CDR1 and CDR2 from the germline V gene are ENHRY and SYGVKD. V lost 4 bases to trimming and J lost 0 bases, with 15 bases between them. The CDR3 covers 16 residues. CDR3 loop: CAISGQQGLANYGYTF. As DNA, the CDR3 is TGTGCCATCAGTGGTCAGCAGGGACTAGCTAACTATGGCTACACCTTC.

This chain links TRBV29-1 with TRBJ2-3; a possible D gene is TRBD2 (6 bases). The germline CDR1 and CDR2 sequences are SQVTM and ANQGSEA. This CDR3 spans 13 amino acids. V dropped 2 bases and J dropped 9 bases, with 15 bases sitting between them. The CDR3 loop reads CSVELQGGSTQYF. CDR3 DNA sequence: TGCAGCGTTGAATTGCAGGGAGGCTCCACGCAGTATTTT.

The DNA of the CDR3 is TGCAGTGCTCTGACAGGCGACGAGCAGTACTTC. This gives the protein CSALTGDEQYF. The chain recombines TRBV20-1 with TRBJ2-7; TRBD1 is a possible D gene (6 bases). This CDR3 is 11 amino acids long. Trimming took off 5 bases at V and 5 bases at J, with 10 bases between the two ends. Germline loops: CDR1 DFQATT, CDR2 SNEGSKA (reference sequence).

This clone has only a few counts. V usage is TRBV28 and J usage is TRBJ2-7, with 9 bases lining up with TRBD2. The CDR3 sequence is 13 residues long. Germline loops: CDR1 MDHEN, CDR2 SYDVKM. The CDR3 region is CRCSGSGSYEQYF. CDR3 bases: TGTCGTTGTAGCGGGAGCGGCTCCTACGAGCAGTACTTC.

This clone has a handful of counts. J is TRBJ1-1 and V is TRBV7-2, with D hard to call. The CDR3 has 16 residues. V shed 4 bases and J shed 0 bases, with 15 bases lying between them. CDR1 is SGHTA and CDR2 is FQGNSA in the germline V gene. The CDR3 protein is CASSSRRLPLNTEAFF. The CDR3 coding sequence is TGTGCCAGCAGCTCCCGCCGACTTCCGTTGAACACTGAAGCTTTCTTT.